This T cell receptor beta chain derives from a study of preoperative IRX-2 immunotherapy in early breast cancer. Treatment indicated: preoperative locoregional IRX-2 cytokine immunotherapy. Samples came from a phase Ib trial of preoperative locoregional IRX-2 cytokine immunotherapy. Profiled with immunoSEQ multiplex PCR; TCRdb holds only in-frame clones, not every one. The sample has 15,000 to 25,000 clones; around 81% are singletons. This CDR3 spans 16 amino acids. Per germline, CDR1 LNHDA and CDR2 SQIVND (reference sequence). V lost 3 bases, J lost 7 bases, and 8 bases stayed unmatched. The chain employs TRBV19 and TRBJ2-1, with TRBD2 matching over 11 bases. The sequenced sample was lymph node tissue, obtained after IRX-2 immunotherapy. This TCR came from a human donor with breast cancer. The CDR3 nucleotides are TGTGCCAGTAGTATGGGGCTAGCGGGAGGTTGGAATGAGCAGTTCTTC. Its translation is CASSMGLAGGWNEQFF.